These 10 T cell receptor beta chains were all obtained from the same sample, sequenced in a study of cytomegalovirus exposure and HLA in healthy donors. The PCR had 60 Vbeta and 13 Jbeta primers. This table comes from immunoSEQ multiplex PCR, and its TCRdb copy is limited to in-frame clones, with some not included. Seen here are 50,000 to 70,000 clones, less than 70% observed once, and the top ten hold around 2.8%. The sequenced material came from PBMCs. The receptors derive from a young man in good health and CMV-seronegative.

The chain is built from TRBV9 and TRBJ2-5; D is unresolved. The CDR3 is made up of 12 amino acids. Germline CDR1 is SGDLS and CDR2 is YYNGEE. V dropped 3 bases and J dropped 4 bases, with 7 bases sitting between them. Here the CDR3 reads CASSGDVETQYF. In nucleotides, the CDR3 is TGTGCCAGCAGCGGCGATGTAGAGACCCAGTACTTC.

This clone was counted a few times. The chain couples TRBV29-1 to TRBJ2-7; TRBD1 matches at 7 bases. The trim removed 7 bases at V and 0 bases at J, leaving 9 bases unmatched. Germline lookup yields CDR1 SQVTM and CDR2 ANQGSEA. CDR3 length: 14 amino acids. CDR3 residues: CSAETGVSSYEQYF. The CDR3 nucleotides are TGCAGCGCCGAAACAGGGGTGAGCTCCTACGAGCAGTACTTC.

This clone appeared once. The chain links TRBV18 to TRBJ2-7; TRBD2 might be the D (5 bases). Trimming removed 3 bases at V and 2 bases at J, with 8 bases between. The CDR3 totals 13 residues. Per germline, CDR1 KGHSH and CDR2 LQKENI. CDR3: CASSPSGTYEQYF. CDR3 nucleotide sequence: TGTGCCAGCTCACCTTCCGGGACCTACGAGCAGTACTTC.

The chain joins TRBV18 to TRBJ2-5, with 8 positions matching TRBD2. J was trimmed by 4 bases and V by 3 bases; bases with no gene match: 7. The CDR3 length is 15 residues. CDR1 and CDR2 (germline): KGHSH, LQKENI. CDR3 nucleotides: TGTGCCAGCTCACCCCGGACGGGGGGGGCAGAGACCCAGTACTTC. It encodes CASSPRTGGAETQYF.

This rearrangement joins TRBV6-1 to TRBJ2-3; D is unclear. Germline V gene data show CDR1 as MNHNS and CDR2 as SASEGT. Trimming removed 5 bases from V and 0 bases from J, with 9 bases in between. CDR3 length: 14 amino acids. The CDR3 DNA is TGTGCCAGCAGTAGGAGTCTTAGCACAGATACGCAGTATTTT. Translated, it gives CASSRSLSTDTQYF.

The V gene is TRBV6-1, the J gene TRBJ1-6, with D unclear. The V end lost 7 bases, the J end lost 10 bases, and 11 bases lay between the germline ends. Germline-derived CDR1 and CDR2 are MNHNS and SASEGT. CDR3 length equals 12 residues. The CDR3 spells CASMSTGSPLHF. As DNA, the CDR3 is TGTGCCAGCATGAGTACGGGGTCACCCCTCCACTTT.

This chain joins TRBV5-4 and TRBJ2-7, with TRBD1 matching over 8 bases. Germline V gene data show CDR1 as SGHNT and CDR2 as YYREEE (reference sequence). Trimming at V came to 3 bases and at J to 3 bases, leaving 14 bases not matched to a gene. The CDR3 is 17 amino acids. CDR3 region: CASSSHRTGKGDYEQYF. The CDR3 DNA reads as TGTGCCAGCAGCTCTCACAGGACAGGGAAGGGGGACTACGAGCAGTACTTC.

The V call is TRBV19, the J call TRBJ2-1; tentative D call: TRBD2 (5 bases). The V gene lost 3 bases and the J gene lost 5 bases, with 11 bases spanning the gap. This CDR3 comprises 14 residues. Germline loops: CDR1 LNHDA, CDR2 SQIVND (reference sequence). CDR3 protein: CASSIRTVNNEQFF. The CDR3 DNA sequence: TGTGCCAGTAGTATTAGGACTGTCAACAATGAGCAGTTCTTC.

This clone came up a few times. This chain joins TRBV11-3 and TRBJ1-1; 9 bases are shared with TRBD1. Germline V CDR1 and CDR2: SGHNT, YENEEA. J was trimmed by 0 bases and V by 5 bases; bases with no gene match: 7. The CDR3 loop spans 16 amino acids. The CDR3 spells CASSPRTGVMNTEAFF. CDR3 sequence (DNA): TGTGCCAGCAGCCCTCGGACAGGGGTTATGAACACTGAAGCTTTCTTT.

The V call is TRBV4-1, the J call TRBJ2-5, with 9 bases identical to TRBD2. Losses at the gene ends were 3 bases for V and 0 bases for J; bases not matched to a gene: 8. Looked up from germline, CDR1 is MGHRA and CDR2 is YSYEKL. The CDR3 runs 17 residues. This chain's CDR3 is CASSQSSSGEYQETQYF. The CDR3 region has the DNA TGCGCCAGCAGCCAGAGTTCTAGCGGGGAATACCAAGAGACCCAGTACTTC.